A selection of T cell receptor beta chains follows, all from one sample in a study of OX40 agonist ivuxolimab in advanced cancers. Libraries were prepared by immunoSEQ multiplex PCR; TCRdb keeps only in-frame clonotypes and omits some of them. The top ten clones hold around 2% of a sample with about 80,000 clones, roughly 85% of them seen once. The sample in question was CD4+ or CD8+ T cells sorted from blood, obtained in a trial of the OX40 agonist ivuxolimab. These receptors all stem from an adult with an advanced solid tumor such as melanoma, head and neck, liver or kidney cancer. Both conserved end residues are part of each CDR3. A D gene is named only where the DNA matches it firmly. Clone size is stated in some rows and not others, as once, few, many or a class when expanded.

TRBV21-1	TRBJ1-5	.	.	CASEPGQGGRPQHF	TGTGCCAGCGAACCGGGACAGGGGGGGCGGCCCCAGCATTTT
TRBV5-1	TRBJ2-1	.	.	CASSRGTDGNEQFF	TGCGCCAGCAGCCGGGGGACAGACGGCAATGAGCAGTTCTTC
TRBV19	TRBJ1-5	.	.	CASSHRAGNQPQHF	TGTGCCAGTAGTCATCGGGCGGGCAATCAGCCCCAGCATTTT
TRBV6-6	TRBJ2-1	.	.	CASSYNDNEQFF	TGTGCCAGCAGTTACAATGACAATGAGCAGTTCTTC
TRBV28	TRBJ1-2	.	.	CASSTGENYGYTF	TGTGCCAGCTCGACGGGAGAAAACTATGGCTACACCTTC
TRBV6-6	TRBJ2-3	.	.	CASSNRGANDTQYF	TGTGCCAGCAGTAATCGGGGGGCAAACGATACGCAGTATTTT
TRBV6-5	TRBJ2-6	.	.	CASSNRDSGANVLTF	TGTGCCAGCAGCAACAGGGACTCTGGGGCCAACGTCCTGACTTTC
TRBV7-2	TRBJ2-3	.	.	CASSLYGDTQYF	TGTGCCAGCAGCTTATACGGAGATACGCAGTATTTT
TRBV12-5	TRBJ2-7	.	TRBD2	CASGDLRGVVYEQYF	TGTGCTAGTGGTGACCTCCGGGGGGTCGTCTACGAGCAGTACTTC
TRBV29-1	TRBJ1-1	.	.	CSFTLGGGAEAFF	TGCAGCTTCACGTTGGGGGGAGGGGCTGAAGCTTTCTTT
TRBV4-1	TRBJ2-1	.	TRBD2	CASSQPPETSGRRGNEQFF	TGCGCCAGCAGCCAACCGCCGGAGACTAGCGGGAGGAGGGGTAATGAGCAGTTCTTC
TRBV7-8	TRBJ2-7	.	.	CASSLVPGREESEQYF	TGTGCCAGCAGCTTAGTGCCCGGCAGGGAGGAGAGCGAGCAGTACTTC
TRBV19	TRBJ2-1	once	TRBD2	CASSPAGVNNEQFF	TGTGCCAGTAGTCCGGCGGGAGTAAATAATGAGCAGTTCTTC
TRBV4-1	TRBJ1-1	.	.	CASSQANGGEAFF	TGCGCCAGCAGCCAAGCGAACGGGGGAGAAGCTTTCTTT
TRBV18	TRBJ2-3	.	.	CASSPTITDTQYF	TGTGCCAGCTCACCCACCATCACAGATACGCAGTATTTT
TRBV5-8	TRBJ1-4	.	TRBD1	CASSDFRTGNEKLFF	TGTGCCAGCAGCGATTTTCGGACAGGGAATGAAAAACTGTTTTTT
TRBV15	TRBJ2-2	.	.	CATSRVQRLNTGELFF	TGTGCCACCAGCAGAGTGCAACGGTTAAACACCGGGGAGCTGTTTTTT
TRBV6-6	TRBJ1-5	once	.	CATHQGFNQPQHF	TGTGCCACCCATCAGGGTTTCAATCAGCCCCAGCATTTT
TRBV9	TRBJ1-4	.	.	CASSVAMSGTQLFF	TGTGCCAGCAGCGTAGCCATGTCCGGGACACAACTGTTTTTT
TRBV4-2	TRBJ2-7	once	TRBD2	CASSLQGLAGEQYF	TGTGCCAGCAGCTTGCAGGGACTAGCGGGCGAGCAGTACTTC
TRBV10-1	TRBJ2-2	.	.	CASSLSGGELFF	TGCGCCAGTAGTCTCTCGGGCGGGGAGCTGTTTTTT
TRBV19	TRBJ2-1	few	TRBD1	CASSNKQGAYNEQFF	TGTGCCAGTAGTAATAAACAGGGGGCATACAATGAGCAGTTCTTC
TRBV11-2	TRBJ2-5	.	.	CASSSDRGETQYF	TGTGCCAGCAGCTCGGACAGAGGGGAGACCCAGTACTTC
TRBV5-6	TRBJ2-7	once	.	CASSLDRGYEQYF	TGTGCCAGCAGCTTGGATAGGGGCTACGAGCAGTACTTC
TRBV7-3	TRBJ2-5	.	.	CASSLGVYQETQYF	TGTGCCAGCAGCTTAGGAGTGTACCAAGAGACCCAGTACTTC
TRBV13	TRBJ2-6	.	.	CASSLRGGTGANVLTF	TGTGCCAGCAGCTTAAGAGGCGGTACCGGGGCCAACGTCCTGACTTTC
TRBV27	TRBJ1-6	.	.	CASSLSGRVVGSPLHF	TGTGCCAGCAGTTTATCTGGCAGAGTAGTTGGTTCACCCCTCCACTTT
TRBV5-6	TRBJ2-1	.	.	CASSFGGPLRNEQFF	TGTGCCAGCAGTTTTGGCGGCCCACTACGCAATGAGCAGTTCTTC
TRBV5-1	TRBJ2-7	.	.	CASTMGRSYEQYF	TGCGCCAGCACAATGGGACGATCCTACGAGCAGTACTTC
TRBV7-9	TRBJ2-7	.	.	CASSSVLRVWGSYEQYF	TGTGCCAGCAGCTCCGTTCTGAGGGTGTGGGGGTCCTACGAGCAGTACTTC
TRBV11-3	TRBJ2-3	once	TRBD2	CASSSGLATDTQYF	TGTGCCAGCAGCTCGGGACTAGCCACAGATACGCAGTATTTT
TRBV15	TRBJ2-6	.	TRBD1	CATSQGASSGANVLTF	TGTGCCACCAGCCAGGGGGCAAGCTCTGGGGCCAACGTCCTGACTTTC
TRBV2	TRBJ2-7	.	.	CASSEVGEQYF	TGTGCCAGCAGTGAAGTTGGGGAGCAGTACTTC
TRBV6-5	TRBJ2-1	.	TRBD2	CASSSPLAGAYNEQFF	TGTGCCAGCAGTTCGCCTCTAGCGGGAGCTTACAATGAGCAGTTCTTC
TRBV9	TRBJ2-1	.	.	CASSVAVGGNEQFF	TGTGCCAGCAGCGTAGCCGTGGGTGGCAATGAGCAGTTCTTC
TRBV5-1	TRBJ2-5	once	.	CASSLSPGPQETQYF	TGCGCCAGCAGCTTGTCCCCGGGACCCCAAGAGACCCAGTACTTC
TRBV5-1	TRBJ2-3	once	TRBD2	CASSSGLAGGSIGDTQYF	TGCGCCAGCAGCTCCGGACTAGCGGGAGGAAGTATAGGAGATACGCAGTATTTT
TRBV18	TRBJ2-5	.	TRBD1	CASSPRSGGRQETQYF	TGTGCCAGCTCACCACGGTCAGGGGGCAGACAAGAGACCCAGTACTTC
TRBV7-2	TRBJ2-1	.	TRBD2	CASSLAPSGRSEQFF	TGTGCCAGCAGCTTAGCTCCTAGCGGGAGATCTGAGCAGTTCTTC
TRBV7-2	TRBJ1-6	.	.	CASSLAPPRLLSSYNSPLHF	TGTGCCAGCAGCTTAGCCCCACCGAGACTCTTGAGCTCCTATAATTCACCCCTCCACTTT
TRBV30	TRBJ1-5	once	.	CAWSVGGKREPQHF	TGTGCCTGGAGTGTCGGCGGTAAAAGGGAGCCCCAGCATTTT
TRBV11-2	TRBJ1-5	.	.	CASSNDGRSNQPQHF	TGTGCCAGCAGCAACGACGGGAGGAGCAATCAGCCCCAGCATTTT
TRBV7-3	TRBJ1-1	few	TRBD1	CASSKDRASEAFF	TGTGCCAGCAGCAAAGACAGGGCGTCTGAAGCTTTCTTT
TRBV9	TRBJ2-7	.	.	CASSVAWDSEQYF	TGTGCCAGCAGCGTAGCTTGGGATTCCGAGCAGTACTTC
TRBV7-2	TRBJ1-3	.	.	CASSLGGAGAGGNTIYF	TGTGCCAGCAGCTTAGGGGGCGCGGGGGCGGGCGGAAACACCATATATTTT